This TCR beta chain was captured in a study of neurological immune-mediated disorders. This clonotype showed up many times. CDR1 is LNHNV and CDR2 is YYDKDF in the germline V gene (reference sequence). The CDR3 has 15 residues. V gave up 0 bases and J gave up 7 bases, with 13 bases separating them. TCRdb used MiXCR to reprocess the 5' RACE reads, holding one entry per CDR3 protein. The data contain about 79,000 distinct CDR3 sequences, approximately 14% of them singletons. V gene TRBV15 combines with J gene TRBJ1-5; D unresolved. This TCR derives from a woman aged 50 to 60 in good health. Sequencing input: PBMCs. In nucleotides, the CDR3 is TGTGCCACCAGCAGAGACCCGAGGTCAGGACAGCCCCAGCATTTT. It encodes CATSRDPRSGQPQHF.